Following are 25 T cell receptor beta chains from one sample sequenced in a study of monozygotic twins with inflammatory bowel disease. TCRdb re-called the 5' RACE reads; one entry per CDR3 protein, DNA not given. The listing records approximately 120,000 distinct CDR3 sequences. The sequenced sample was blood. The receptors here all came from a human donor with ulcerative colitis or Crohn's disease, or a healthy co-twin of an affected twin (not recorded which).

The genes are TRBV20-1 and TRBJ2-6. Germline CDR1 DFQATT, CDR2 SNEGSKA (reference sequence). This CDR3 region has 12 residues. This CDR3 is CSAREGNNVLTF.

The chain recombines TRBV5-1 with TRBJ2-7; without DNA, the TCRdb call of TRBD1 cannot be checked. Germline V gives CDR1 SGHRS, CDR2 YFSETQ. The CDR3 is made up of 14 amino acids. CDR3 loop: CASSWTGARNEQYF.

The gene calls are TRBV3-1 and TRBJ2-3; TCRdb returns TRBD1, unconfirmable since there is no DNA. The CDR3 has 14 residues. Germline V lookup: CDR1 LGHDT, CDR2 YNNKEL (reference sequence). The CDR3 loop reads CASSQAFPTDTQYF.

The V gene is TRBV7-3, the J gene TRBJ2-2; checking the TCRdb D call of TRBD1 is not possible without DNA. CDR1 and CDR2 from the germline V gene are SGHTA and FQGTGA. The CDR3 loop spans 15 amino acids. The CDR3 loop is CASSLYDFRDGELFF.

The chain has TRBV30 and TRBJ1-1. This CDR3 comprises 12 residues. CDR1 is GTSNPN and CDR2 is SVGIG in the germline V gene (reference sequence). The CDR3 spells CAWSVFDTEAFF.

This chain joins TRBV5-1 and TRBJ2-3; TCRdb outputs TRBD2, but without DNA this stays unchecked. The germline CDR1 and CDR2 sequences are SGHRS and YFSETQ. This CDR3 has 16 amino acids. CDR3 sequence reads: CASSLDASGSTDTQYF.

The CDR3 is CASSPLGAGYNEQFF. The chain uses TRBV4-2 and TRBJ2-1; TCRdb indicates TRBD1, and absent DNA this call remains unverified. In germline, CDR1 is LGHNA, CDR2 YNFKEQ. The CDR3 spans 15 residues.

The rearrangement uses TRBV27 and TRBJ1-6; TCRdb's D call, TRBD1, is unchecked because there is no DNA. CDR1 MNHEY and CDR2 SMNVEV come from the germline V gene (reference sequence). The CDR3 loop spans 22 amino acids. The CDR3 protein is CASSLKFRPGQIPSSYNSPLHF.

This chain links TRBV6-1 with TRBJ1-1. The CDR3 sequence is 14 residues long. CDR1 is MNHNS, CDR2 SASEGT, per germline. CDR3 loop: CASSEQGGYTEAFF.

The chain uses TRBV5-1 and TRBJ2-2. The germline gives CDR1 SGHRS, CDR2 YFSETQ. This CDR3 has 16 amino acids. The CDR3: CASSFLLLANTGELFF.

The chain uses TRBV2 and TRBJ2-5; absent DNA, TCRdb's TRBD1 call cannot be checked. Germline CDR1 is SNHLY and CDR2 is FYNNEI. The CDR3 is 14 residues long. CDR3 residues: CASLLSGAQETQYF.

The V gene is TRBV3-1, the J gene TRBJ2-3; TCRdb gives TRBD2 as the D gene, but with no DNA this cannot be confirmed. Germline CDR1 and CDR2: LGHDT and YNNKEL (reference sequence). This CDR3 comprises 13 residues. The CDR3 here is CASSQGREDTQYF.

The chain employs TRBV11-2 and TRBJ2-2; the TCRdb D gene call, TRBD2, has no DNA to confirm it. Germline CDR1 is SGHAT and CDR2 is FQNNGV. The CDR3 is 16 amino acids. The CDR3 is CASSVLAGGITGELFF.

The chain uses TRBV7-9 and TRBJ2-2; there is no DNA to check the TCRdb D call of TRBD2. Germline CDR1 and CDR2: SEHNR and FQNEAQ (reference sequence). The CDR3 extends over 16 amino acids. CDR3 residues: CASTKWSGGHTGELFF.

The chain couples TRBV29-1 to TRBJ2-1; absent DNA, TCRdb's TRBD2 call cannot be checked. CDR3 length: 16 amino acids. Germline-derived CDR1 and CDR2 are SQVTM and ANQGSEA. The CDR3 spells CSVGGGLAGSYNEQFF.

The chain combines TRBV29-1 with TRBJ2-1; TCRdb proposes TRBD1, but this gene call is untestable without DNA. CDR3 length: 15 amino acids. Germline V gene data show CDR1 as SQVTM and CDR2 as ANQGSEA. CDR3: CSVDLQGPTYNEQFF.

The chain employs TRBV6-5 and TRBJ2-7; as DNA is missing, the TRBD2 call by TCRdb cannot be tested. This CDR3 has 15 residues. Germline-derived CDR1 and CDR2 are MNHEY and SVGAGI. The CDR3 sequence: CASSLTSGRLYEQYF.

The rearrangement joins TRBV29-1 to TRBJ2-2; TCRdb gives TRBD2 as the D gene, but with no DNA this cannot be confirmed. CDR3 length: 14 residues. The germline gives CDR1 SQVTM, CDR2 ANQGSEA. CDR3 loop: CSGETSGGSGELFF.

The CDR3 here is CASSVVRGPFSGANVLTF. The chain recombines TRBV9 with TRBJ2-6; the D call of TRBD1 rests on TCRdb alone, since no DNA is present to check it. The CDR3 is made up of 18 amino acids. CDR1 is SGDLS and CDR2 is YYNGEE in the germline V gene.

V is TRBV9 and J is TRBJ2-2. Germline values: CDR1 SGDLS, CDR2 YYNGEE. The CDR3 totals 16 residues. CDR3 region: CASSVAPETPIGELFF.

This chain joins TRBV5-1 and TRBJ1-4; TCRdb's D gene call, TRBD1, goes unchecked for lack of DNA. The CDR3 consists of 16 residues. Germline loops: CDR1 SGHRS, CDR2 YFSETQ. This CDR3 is CASSHRDGVTNEKLFF.

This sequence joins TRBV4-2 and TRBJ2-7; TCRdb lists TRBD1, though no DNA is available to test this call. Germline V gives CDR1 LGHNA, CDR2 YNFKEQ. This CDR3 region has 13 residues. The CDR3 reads CASSQAGSYEQYF.

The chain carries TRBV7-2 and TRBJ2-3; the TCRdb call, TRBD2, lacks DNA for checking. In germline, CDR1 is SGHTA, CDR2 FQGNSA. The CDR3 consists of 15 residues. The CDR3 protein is CASSSSGGNTDTQYF.

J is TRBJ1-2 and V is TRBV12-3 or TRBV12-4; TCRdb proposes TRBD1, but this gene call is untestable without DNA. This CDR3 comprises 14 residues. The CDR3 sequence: CASQEWGRGYGYTF.

CDR3 protein: CASVGGLYNEQFF. This chain uses TRBV28 with TRBJ2-1; TCRdb gives TRBD1 as the D gene, but with no DNA this cannot be confirmed. CDR1 is MDHEN, CDR2 SYDVKM, per germline. The CDR3 sequence is 13 residues long.